This T cell receptor beta chain comes out of a study of T cells after yellow fever vaccination. At the level of the study: Preparing low-cell-number fractions relied on SMART-Seq v4 Ultra Low Input. Study results and caveats: Any FACS-sorted repertoire could hold abundant clonotypes that contaminate it from the bulk population. By day 5 rather than day 15, the secondary response had peaked, though it was weaker.

CDR1 LGHNA and CDR2 YNFKEQ come from the germline V gene. V lost 5 bases and J lost 4; bases outside the gene matches: 9. This CDR3 spans 15 amino acids. Points on this clonotype: Its antigen is as yet unknown. This may arise from a read error, as a much more abundant clone is one base away.

TCRdb redid the calling of the 5' RACE reads with MiXCR, one entry per CDR3 protein. The sample has 150,000 to 200,000 distinct CDR3 sequences, about 6% seen once. This receptor was identified in a man aged 18 to 30 who received the YFV17D yellow fever vaccine. This rearrangement joins TRBV4-2 to TRBJ1-2; TRBD1 aligns across 8 bases. The sequenced sample was CD4+ T cells sorted from PBMCs, obtained on the day of the first yellow fever vaccination. CDR3 protein: CASSTQGATLYGYTF. In DNA form, the CDR3 reads TGTGCCAGCAGCACGCAGGGGGCGACGCTCTATGGCTACACCTTC.